The sequence of this TCR beta chain was determined in a study of shared clonotypes between healthy human individuals. About this clone: Other nucleotide sequences from this sample produce the same CDR3.

Libraries were prepared by immunoSEQ multiplex PCR; TCRdb keeps only in-frame clonotypes and omits some of them. The sample has roughly 2.5 million clones, around nine tenths seen once; the top ten hold over 0.12%. The TCR comes from a man younger than 30 in good health. The sequenced sample consisted of naive CD4+ T cells sorted from blood. Subset defined: CD45RA+ positively selected.

This chain's CDR3 is CAISESLGPDTQYF. The CDR3, as DNA: TGTGCCATCAGTGAGTCACTAGGCCCAGATACGCAGTATTTT. The rearrangement joins TRBV10-3 to TRBJ2-3; D is perhaps TRBD2 (5 bases). Germline lookup yields CDR1 ENHRY and CDR2 SYGVKD. V was cut by 0 bases and J by 4 bases, with 8 bases left in between. This CDR3 has 14 residues.